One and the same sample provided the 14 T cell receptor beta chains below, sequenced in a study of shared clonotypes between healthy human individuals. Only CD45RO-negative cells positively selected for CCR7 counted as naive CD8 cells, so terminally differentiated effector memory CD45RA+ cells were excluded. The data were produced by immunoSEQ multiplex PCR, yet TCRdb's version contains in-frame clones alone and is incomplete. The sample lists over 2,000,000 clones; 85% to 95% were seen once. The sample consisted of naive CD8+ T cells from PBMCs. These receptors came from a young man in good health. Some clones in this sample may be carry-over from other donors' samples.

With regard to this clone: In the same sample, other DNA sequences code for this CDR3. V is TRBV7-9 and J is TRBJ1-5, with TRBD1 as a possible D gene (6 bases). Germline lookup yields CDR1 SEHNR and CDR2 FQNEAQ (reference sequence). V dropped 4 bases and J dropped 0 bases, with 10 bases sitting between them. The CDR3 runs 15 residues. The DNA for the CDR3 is TGTGCCAGCAGCTCCGGACAGTATAGCAATCAGCCCCAGCATTTT. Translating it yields CASSSGQYSNQPQHF. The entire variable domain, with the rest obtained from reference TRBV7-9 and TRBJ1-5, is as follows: DTGVSQNPRHKITKRGQNVTFRCDPISEHNRLYWYRQTLGQGPEFLTYFQNEAQLEKSRLLSDRFSAERPKGSFSTLEIQRTEQGDSAMYLCASSSGQYSNQPQHFGDGTRLSIL.

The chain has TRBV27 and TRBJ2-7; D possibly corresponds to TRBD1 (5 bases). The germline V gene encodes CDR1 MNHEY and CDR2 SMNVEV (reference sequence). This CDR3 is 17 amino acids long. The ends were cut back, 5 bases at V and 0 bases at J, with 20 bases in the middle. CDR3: CASSPRTIVTSSYEQYF. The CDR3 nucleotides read TGTGCCAGCAGTCCCAGGACAATCGTTACGAGCTCCTACGAGCAGTACTTC.

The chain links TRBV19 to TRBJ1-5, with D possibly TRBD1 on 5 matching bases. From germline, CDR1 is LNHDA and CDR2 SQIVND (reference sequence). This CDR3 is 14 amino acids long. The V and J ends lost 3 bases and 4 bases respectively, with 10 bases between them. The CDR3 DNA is TGTGCCAGTAGTATCGGGACCTTTAATCAGCCCCAGCATTTT. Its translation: CASSIGTFNQPQHF.

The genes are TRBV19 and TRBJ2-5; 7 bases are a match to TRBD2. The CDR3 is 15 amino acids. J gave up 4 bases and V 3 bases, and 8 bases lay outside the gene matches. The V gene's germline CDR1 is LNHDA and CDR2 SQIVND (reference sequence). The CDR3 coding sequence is TGTGCCAGTAGTATGGAGATTAGCGGGCCAGAGACCCAGTACTTC. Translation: CASSMEISGPETQYF. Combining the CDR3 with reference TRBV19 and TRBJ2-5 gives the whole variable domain DGGITQSPKYLFRKEGQNVTLSCEQNLNHDAMYWYRQDPGQGLRLIYYSQIVNDFQKGDIAEGYSVSREKKESFPLTVTSAQKNPTAFYLCASSMEISGPETQYFGPGTRLLVL.

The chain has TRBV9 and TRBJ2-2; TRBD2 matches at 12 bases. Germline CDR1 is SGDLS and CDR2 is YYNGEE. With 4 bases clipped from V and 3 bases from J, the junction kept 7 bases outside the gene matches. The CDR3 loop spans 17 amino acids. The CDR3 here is CASSPGRLAGDTGELFF. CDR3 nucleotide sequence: TGTGCCAGCAGCCCCGGCCGACTAGCGGGAGACACCGGGGAGCTGTTTTTT.

The CDR3 protein is CASRGTGAGIYEQYF. The CDR3 DNA is TGTGCCAGCAGGGGCACAGGGGCAGGAATCTACGAGCAGTACTTC. The chain has TRBV2 and TRBJ2-5; 7 nucleotides align to TRBD1. The J call may be mistaken, given a closer DNA end match to TRBJ2-7. Germline CDR1 SNHLY, CDR2 FYNNEI. This CDR3 is built from 15 residues.

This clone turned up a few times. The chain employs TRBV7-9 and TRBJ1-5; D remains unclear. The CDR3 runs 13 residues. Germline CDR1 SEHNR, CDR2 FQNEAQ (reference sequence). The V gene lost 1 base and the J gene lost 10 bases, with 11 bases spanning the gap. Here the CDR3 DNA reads TGTGCCAGCAGCTTAGTTACCGGGTTTCCCCAGCATTTT. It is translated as CASSLVTGFPQHF.

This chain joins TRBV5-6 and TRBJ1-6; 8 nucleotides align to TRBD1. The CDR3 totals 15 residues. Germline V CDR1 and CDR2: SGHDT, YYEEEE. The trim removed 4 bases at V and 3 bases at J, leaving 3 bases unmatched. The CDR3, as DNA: TGTGCCAGCAGCAGCGGACAGGGCTATAATTCACCCCTCCACTTT. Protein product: CASSSGQGYNSPLHF.

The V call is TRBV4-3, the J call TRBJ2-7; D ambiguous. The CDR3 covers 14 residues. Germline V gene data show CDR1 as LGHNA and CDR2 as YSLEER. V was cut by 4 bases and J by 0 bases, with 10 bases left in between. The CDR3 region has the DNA TGCGCCAGCAGCCTGGTGGCAGACTCCTACGAGCAGTACTTC. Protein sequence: CASSLVADSYEQYF.

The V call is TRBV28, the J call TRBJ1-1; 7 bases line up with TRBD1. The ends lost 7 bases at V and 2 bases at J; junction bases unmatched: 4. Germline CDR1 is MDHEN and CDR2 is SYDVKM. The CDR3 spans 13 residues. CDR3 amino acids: CASTRDRNTEAFF. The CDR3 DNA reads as TGTGCCAGCACCCGGGACAGAAACACTGAAGCTTTCTTT.

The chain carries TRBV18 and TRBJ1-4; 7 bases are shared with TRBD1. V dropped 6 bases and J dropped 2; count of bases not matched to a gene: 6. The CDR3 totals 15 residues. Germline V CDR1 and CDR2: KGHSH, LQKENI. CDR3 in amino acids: CASSPDRATNEKLFF. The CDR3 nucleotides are TGTGCCAGCTCCCCTGACAGGGCCACTAATGAAAAACTGTTTTTT.

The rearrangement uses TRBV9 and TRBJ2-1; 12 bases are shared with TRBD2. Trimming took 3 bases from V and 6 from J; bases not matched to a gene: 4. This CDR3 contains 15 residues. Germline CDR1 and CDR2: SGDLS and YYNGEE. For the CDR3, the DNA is TGTGCCAGCAGCGCCGCTAGCGGGAGGGCCAATGAGCAGTTCTTC. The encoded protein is CASSAASGRANEQFF.

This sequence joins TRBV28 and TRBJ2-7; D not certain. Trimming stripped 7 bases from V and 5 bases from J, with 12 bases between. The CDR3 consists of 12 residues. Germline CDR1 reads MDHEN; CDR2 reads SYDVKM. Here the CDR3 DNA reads TGTGCCAGCATCGGTCTTGGGAACGAGCAGTACTTC. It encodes CASIGLGNEQYF.

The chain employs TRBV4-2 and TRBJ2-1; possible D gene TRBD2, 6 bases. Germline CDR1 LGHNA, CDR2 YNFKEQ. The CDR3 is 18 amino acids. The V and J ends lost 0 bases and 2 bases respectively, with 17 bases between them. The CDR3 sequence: CASSQEPGTYETYNEQFF. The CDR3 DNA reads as TGTGCCAGCAGCCAAGAGCCCGGGACTTACGAGACCTACAATGAGCAGTTCTTC.